The 19 T cell receptor beta chains listed next were all sequenced from one sample in a study of blood T cells in healthy people across ages. For the second PCR, which ran for roughly 6 to 11 cycles, a sample-barcoded 5' primer and a J-beta primer mix were used. One entry per CDR3 protein, called by TCRdb with MiXCR from the 5' RACE reads. The table records some 800,000 distinct CDR3 sequences, roughly 44% of them present only once. Sequenced: blood. These receptors were obtained from a man aged 55 to 69 in good health.

A remark on this clonotype: Just one base apart from a much larger clone, this may be a read error. CDR3 amino acids: CASSRSGNAETQYF. The CDR3 coding sequence is TGTGCCAGCAGCCGTAGCGGTAACGCAGAGACCCAGTACTTC. The gene calls are TRBV7-2 and TRBJ2-5; D perhaps matches TRBD2 (6 bases). From germline, CDR1 is SGHTA and CDR2 FQGNSA. Deletions cut 5 bases from V and 4 bases from J, with 14 bases between. This CDR3 region has 14 residues.

This clonotype has only a few counts. The J gene is TRBJ2-7, the V gene TRBV6-2 or TRBV6-3; the D is unclear. Looked up from germline, CDR1 is MNHEY and CDR2 is SVGEGT. V was shortened by 4 bases and J by 3 bases, with 13 bases between the two germline ends. The CDR3 runs to 14 residues. The CDR3 DNA reads TGTGCCAGCAGTTCCCTCGGACGGAACTACGAGCAGTACTTC. Translating it yields CASSSLGRNYEQYF.

V usage is TRBV3-1 and J usage is TRBJ2-7; maybe TRBD2 (7 bases). The germline V gene has CDR1 LGHDT and CDR2 YNNKEL (reference sequence). The V end lost 0 bases, the J end lost 5 bases, and 17 bases lay between the germline ends. CDR3 length: 16 residues. The CDR3 loop reads CASSQDLWGGADEQYF. Here the CDR3 DNA reads TGTGCCAGCAGCCAAGATCTTTGGGGGGGCGCCGACGAGCAGTACTTC.

The chain recombines TRBV7-9 with TRBJ2-7; TRBD2 matches 8 bases. Germline V CDR1 and CDR2: SEHNR, FQNEAQ (reference sequence). Trimming removed 5 bases from V and 7 bases from J; junction bases left unmatched: 22. This CDR3 has 18 residues. The CDR3 spells CASSQGLYSGASYNEQYF. The CDR3 DNA reads as TGTGCCAGCAGCCAAGGCTTATATAGCGGGGCCTCCTACAATGAGCAGTACTTC.

This chain joins TRBV6-1 and TRBJ1-6, with D uncertain. The CDR3 is 15 residues long. The V gene lost 0 bases and the J gene lost 10 bases, with 13 bases spanning the gap. Germline V gene data show CDR1 as MNHNS and CDR2 as SASEGT. The CDR3 here is CASSEADGSGSPLHF. The CDR3 coding sequence is TGTGCCAGCAGTGAAGCGGATGGGTCCGGATCACCCCTCCACTTT.

This chain uses TRBV27 with TRBJ2-1; 10 positions agree with TRBD2. V was clipped by 1 base and J by 10 bases; unmatched bases: 7. Germline assignment: CDR1 MNHEY and CDR2 SMNVEV (reference sequence). CDR3 length equals 15 residues. The CDR3 coding sequence is TGTGCCAGCAGTTTATGGGCTAGCGGGGGCCTAGAGCAGTTCTTC. Protein sequence: CASSLWASGGLEQFF.

This clonotype was detected ten times or more. V is TRBV24-1 and J is TRBJ2-7; 8 bases align to TRBD1. Germline CDR1 KGHDR, CDR2 SFDVKD. This CDR3 has 15 residues. With 3 bases clipped from V and 3 bases from J, the junction kept 6 bases outside the gene matches. CDR3 in DNA: TGTGCCACCAGTGATCCCCGGGACAGGCTCTACGAGCAGTACTTC. It encodes CATSDPRDRLYEQYF.

V gene TRBV7-9 combines with J gene TRBJ2-3; unclear D gene. The germline CDR1 and CDR2 sequences are SEHNR and FQNEAQ (reference sequence). The CDR3 runs to 14 residues. V lost 3 bases and J 2 bases, leaving 9 bases between the germline ends. The CDR3 reads CASSFNTITDTQYF. The CDR3 DNA follows: TGTGCCAGCAGCTTTAACACAATCACAGATACGCAGTATTTT. Filled out from reference TRBV7-9 and TRBJ2-3, the complete variable domain reads DTGVSQNPRHKITKRGQNVTFRCDPISEHNRLYWYRQTLGQGPEFLTYFQNEAQLEKSRLLSDRFSAERPKGSFSTLEIQRTEQGDSAMYLCASSFNTITDTQYFGPGTRLTVL.

This clonotype came up once. The V gene is TRBV6-6, the J gene TRBJ1-1; possible D gene TRBD1, 6 bases. The CDR3 contains 13 residues. V gave up 5 bases and J gave up 6 bases, with 13 bases separating them. CDR1 is MNHNY, CDR2 SVGAGI, per germline (reference sequence). In DNA form, the CDR3 reads TGTGCCAGCAGTCGACAGGAAAGGTCTGAAGCTTTCTTT. It yields the protein CASSRQERSEAFF.

The CDR3 loop reads CASSPPLEKVTQYF. Here the CDR3 DNA reads TGTGCCAGCTCACCACCGCTGGAGAAGGTTACGCAGTATTTT. The rearrangement uses TRBV18 and TRBJ2-3, with D unclear. Germline V gene lookup returns CDR1 KGHSH and CDR2 LQKENI. The CDR3 spans 14 residues. Deletions cut 0 bases from V and 8 bases from J, with 12 bases between.

This clonotype was detected a few times. The rearrangement joins TRBV7-2 to TRBJ2-3; TRBD2 aligns across 13 bases. The V gene end was trimmed by 4 bases and the J gene end by 4 bases; junction bases not matched to a gene: 5. Germline V gene data show CDR1 as SGHTA and CDR2 as FQGNSA. The CDR3 has 16 residues. The CDR3 bases are TGTGCCAGCAGCTGGGGACTAGCGGGGCCCCCAGATACGCAGTATTTT. It specifies CASSWGLAGPPDTQYF.

This chain's CDR3 is CSVLRLAGVAYEQYF. Here the CDR3 DNA reads TGCAGCGTTTTGAGACTAGCGGGGGTAGCCTACGAGCAGTACTTC. The rearrangement uses TRBV29-1 and TRBJ2-7; 12 bases agree with TRBD2. This CDR3 is 15 amino acids long. With V trimmed by 5 bases and J by 2 bases, 7 bases remained unmatched. Germline assignment: CDR1 SQVTM and CDR2 ANQGSEA.

As for this clonotype: Mismatch with germline at one junction end may stem from a read error. This sequence joins TRBV7-9 and TRBJ2-7, with D hard to call. Germline V gives CDR1 SEHNR, CDR2 FQNEAQ (reference sequence). This CDR3 contains 15 residues. CDR3 sequence reads: CASSLAPSIRIGQYF. The DNA of the CDR3 is TGTGCTAGCAGCTTAGCACCAAGCATCCGGATCGGGCAGTACTTC.

This clonotype was seen a handful of times. The genes are TRBV29-1 and TRBJ2-1; D is possibly TRBD2 (7 bases). CDR3 size: 14 residues. Germline V CDR1 and CDR2: SQVTM, ANQGSEA. Trimming cost V 7 bases and J 4 bases, with 17 bases left between them. This CDR3 reads CSAIGGGGYNEQFF. The DNA of the CDR3 is TGCAGCGCGATCGGGGGCGGGGGTTACAATGAGCAGTTCTTC.

V gene TRBV2 combines with J gene TRBJ2-1; D may be TRBD2 (6 bases). This CDR3 is built from 17 residues. CDR1 and CDR2 (germline): SNHLY, FYNNEI. Trimming removed 6 bases at V and 3 bases at J, with 21 bases between. Here the CDR3 reads CASREGPRPLDYNEQFF. The CDR3, as DNA: TGTGCCAGCAGGGAGGGACCAAGACCGCTAGACTACAATGAGCAGTTCTTC.

On this clonotype itself: With a much larger clone just one base away, this may be a read error. This chain joins TRBV7-2 and TRBJ2-1; no clear D. The germline CDR1 and CDR2 sequences are SGHTA and FQGNSA. The CDR3 extends over 13 amino acids. Deletions cut 5 bases from V and 10 bases from J, with 15 bases between. The CDR3 reads CASSDLGVGEQFF. CDR3 sequence (DNA): TGTGCCAGCAGCGACCTTGGGGTGGGCGAGCAGTTCTTC.

V is TRBV6-5 and J is TRBJ1-2; D possibly corresponds to TRBD1 (5 bases). The CDR3 totals 15 residues. The V end lost 4 bases, the J end lost 2 bases, and 14 bases lay between the germline ends. Germline V gene lookup returns CDR1 MNHEY and CDR2 SVGAGI. The CDR3 sequence is CASSLGTGPNYGYTF. In DNA form, the CDR3 reads TGTGCCAGCAGTTTAGGGACCGGACCAAACTATGGCTACACCTTC.

V is TRBV14 and J is TRBJ2-4; D is uncertain. The germline gives CDR1 SGHDN, CDR2 FVKESK. CDR3 size: 12 residues. The V end was cut by 5 bases, the J end by 10 bases, with 12 bases between. CDR3 loop: CASSANRVIQYF. As DNA, the CDR3 is TGTGCCAGCAGCGCCAACCGTGTGATTCAGTACTTC.

There are a few counts of this clonotype. This sequence joins TRBV20-1 and TRBJ2-7; 10 bases align to TRBD1. The CDR3 runs to 14 residues. V lost 0 bases and J lost 4; bases outside the gene matches: 3. Germline V gives CDR1 DFQATT, CDR2 SNEGSKA (reference sequence). For the CDR3, the DNA is TGCAGTGCTAGAGAGGACAGGGGGTCGTACGAGCAGTACTTC. It codes for CSAREDRGSYEQYF.